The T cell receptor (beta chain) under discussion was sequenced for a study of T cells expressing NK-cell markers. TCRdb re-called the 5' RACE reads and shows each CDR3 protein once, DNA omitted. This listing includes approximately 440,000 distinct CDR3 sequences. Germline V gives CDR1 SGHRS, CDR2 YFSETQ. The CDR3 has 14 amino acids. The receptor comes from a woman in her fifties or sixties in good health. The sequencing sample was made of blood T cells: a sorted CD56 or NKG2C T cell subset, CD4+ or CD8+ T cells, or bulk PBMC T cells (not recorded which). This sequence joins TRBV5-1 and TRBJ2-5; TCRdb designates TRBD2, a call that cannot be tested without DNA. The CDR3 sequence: CASKLSGSWETQYF. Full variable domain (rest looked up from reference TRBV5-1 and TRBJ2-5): KAGVTQTPRYLIKTRGQQVTLSCSPISGHRSVSWYQQTPGQGLQFLFEYFSETQRNKGNFPGRFSGRQFSNSRSEMNVSTLELGDSALYLCASKLSGSWETQYFGPGTRLLVL.